This T cell receptor (beta chain) derives from a study of cytomegalovirus exposure and HLA in healthy donors. The PCR used 60 Vbeta and 13 Jbeta primers. Only in-frame clones appear in the TCRdb table, and some are missing; sequencing was by immunoSEQ multiplex PCR. Of 150,000 to 200,000 clones in the sample, approximately 72% were seen once. Study results and caveats: It was reportedly the case that the classifier diagnosed cytomegalovirus status with high specificity and sensitivity. By HLA locus, TCR association rates varied in a later analysis, with DRB1 showing the most and HLA-C the fewest. Near-uniform donor sequencing depth was presumed by presence/absence analyses.

In this sample, this clone turned up once. Its matching antigen is unknown. The CDR3 extends over 14 amino acids. Per the germline V gene, CDR1 is MNHNY and CDR2 is SVGAGI (reference sequence). Trimming took off 7 bases at V and 2 bases at J, with 12 bases between the two ends. The receptor was isolated from a man aged 35 to 55 in good health and CMV-seropositive. The chain is built from TRBV6-6 and TRBJ2-1; perhaps TRBD1 as D (6 bases). The sequencing sample was made of PBMCs. CDR3: CASNGRGPYNEQFF. As DNA, the CDR3 is TGTGCCAGCAACGGCAGGGGACCCTACAATGAGCAGTTCTTC.